This T cell receptor (beta chain) was identified during a study of T-cell memory formation after mild COVID-19. Study at large: Most TCR clusters belonged to a single donor.

The J segment lost 7 bases and the V segment lost 1 base, leaving 8 bases of the junction unmatched. The CDR3 spans 16 residues. The germline CDR1 and CDR2 sequences are SGHTA and FQGNSA. Findings and limits, study-wide: Researchers found some responding clones in pre-infection memory, a sign that cross-reactive memory joined. Nothing confirmed that second-wave clones peaking on day 37 were specific for SARS-CoV-2. CM and EM subsets held most contracting CD4+ clones; EMRA held CD8+ ones.

As concerns this clonotype: Antigen unknown.

TCRdb re-derived calls from the 5' RACE reads in MiXCR, one entry per CDR3 protein. Among 500,000 to 650,000 distinct CDR3 sequences listed, about 20% were seen once. The chain carries TRBV7-2 and TRBJ2-2; TRBD2 aligns across 8 bases. Source material: PBMCs or a T cell subset sorted from them (not recorded which). The TCR sequence derives from an adult woman who had mild COVID-19 (a few samples of this study predate the infection). Cell type and time point are not known. In nucleotides, the CDR3 is TGTGCCAGCAGCTTAGTTCGGGGGGGCCCTCACGGGGAGCTGTTTTTT. Protein: CASSLVRGGPHGELFF.